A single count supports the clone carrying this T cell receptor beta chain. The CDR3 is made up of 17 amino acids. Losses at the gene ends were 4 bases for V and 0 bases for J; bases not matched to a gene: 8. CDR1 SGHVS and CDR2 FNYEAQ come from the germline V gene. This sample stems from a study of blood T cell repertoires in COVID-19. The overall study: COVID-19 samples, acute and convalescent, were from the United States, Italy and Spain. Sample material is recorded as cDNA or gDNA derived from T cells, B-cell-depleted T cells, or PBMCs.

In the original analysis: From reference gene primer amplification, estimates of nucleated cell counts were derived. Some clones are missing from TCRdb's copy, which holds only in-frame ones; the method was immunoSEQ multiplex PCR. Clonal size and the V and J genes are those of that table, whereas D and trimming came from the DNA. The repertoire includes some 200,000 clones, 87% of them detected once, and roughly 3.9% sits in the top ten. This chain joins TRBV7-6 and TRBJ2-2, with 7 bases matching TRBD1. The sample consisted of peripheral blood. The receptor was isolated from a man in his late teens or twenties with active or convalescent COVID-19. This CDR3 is CASSSPGQRANTGELFF. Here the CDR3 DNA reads TGTGCCAGCAGCTCACCGGGACAGAGAGCGAACACCGGGGAGCTGTTTTTT. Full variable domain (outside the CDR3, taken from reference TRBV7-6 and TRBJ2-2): GAGVSQSPRYKVTKRGQDVALRCDPISGHVSLYWYRQALGQGPEFLTYFNYEAQQDKSGLPNDRFSAERPEGSISTLTIQRTEQRDSAMYRCASSSPGQRANTGELFFGEGSRLTVL.